The 22 T cell receptor beta chains below come from one sample, sequenced in a study of T cells after yellow fever vaccination. TCRdb recomputed calls from the 5' RACE reads with MiXCR, one row per CDR3 protein. The sample consists of approximately 26,000 distinct CDR3 sequences, over 3.5% of them appearing once. Specimen: PBMCs, either bulk or a sorted T-cell subset (CD4+, CD8+, memory, or dextramer-sorted; not recorded which), collected on the day of the yellow fever booster vaccination. Receptor source: a man between 18 and 35 years old who received the YFV17D yellow fever vaccine.

This clonotype counts as medium-sized. The V gene is TRBV7-3, the J gene TRBJ2-1; TRBD1 matches at 11 bases. The J segment lost 3 bases and the V segment lost 5 bases, leaving 3 bases of the junction unmatched. Germline lookup yields CDR1 SGHTA and CDR2 FQGTGA. This CDR3 is built from 15 residues. CDR3 DNA sequence: TGTGCCAGCAGCCCCGGGACAGGGGGCTACAATGAGCAGTTCTTC. As protein: CASSPGTGGYNEQFF.

This clonotype occurred many times. The chain is built from TRBV2 and TRBJ2-5; TRBD2 matches 7 bases. The junction had 14 bases not matched to a gene; V was cut back by 8 bases and J by 5 bases. The germline gives CDR1 SNHLY, CDR2 FYNNEI. This CDR3 is built from 15 residues. The CDR3 region has the DNA TGTGCCAGCCGTAAAGGGGCGGCCGGGGGGGAGACCCAGTACTTC. It specifies CASRKGAAGGETQYF.

This clonotype was observed many times. V gene TRBV7-2 combines with J gene TRBJ1-5; perhaps TRBD1 as D (5 bases). CDR3 size: 14 residues. Germline assignment: CDR1 SGHTA and CDR2 FQGNSA. V was pared by 5 bases and J by 6 bases, with 14 bases between. CDR3 nucleotides: TGTGCCAGCAGCCACGGGGGGGAAAGTCAGCCCCAGCATTTT. This gives the protein CASSHGGESQPQHF.

This clonotype was observed many times. The J gene is TRBJ2-5, the V gene TRBV7-6; D gene uncertain. CDR3 size: 15 residues. Trimming removed 1 base at V and 4 bases at J, with 13 bases between. CDR1 and CDR2 (germline): SGHVS, FNYEAQ. CDR3 protein: CASSLVGLLGETQYF. CDR3 nucleotides: TGTGCCAGCAGCTTAGTGGGCCTTTTGGGAGAGACCCAGTACTTC.

This clonotype was found a few times. This sequence joins TRBV5-4 and TRBJ2-3, with TRBD2 matching 8 bases. V lost 0 bases and J lost 6; bases outside the gene matches: 3. CDR3 length: 14 amino acids. The V gene's germline CDR1 is SGHNT and CDR2 YYREEE (reference sequence). Written as DNA, the CDR3 is TGTGCCAGCAGCTTGGCGGGGGGGTCGGATACGCAGTATTTT. Amino acid sequence: CASSLAGGSDTQYF.

In this sample, this clonotype turned up many times. CDR3 DNA sequence: TGCAGTGCTAGAGACCGGAGACTAGCGGGGTCAGATACGCAGTATTTT. It codes for CSARDRRLAGSDTQYF. The chain carries TRBV20-1 and TRBJ2-3, with 11 bases fitting TRBD2. CDR1 and CDR2 from the germline V gene are DFQATT and SNEGSKA (reference sequence). Losses at the gene ends were 0 bases for V and 4 bases for J; bases not matched to a gene: 6. The CDR3 covers 16 residues.

This clonotype has at least ten counts. The V gene is TRBV4-3, the J gene TRBJ2-6; D unresolved. V was pared by 0 bases and J by 0 bases, with 12 bases between. Germline loops: CDR1 LGHNA, CDR2 YSLEER. This CDR3 has 18 residues. The CDR3 region is CASSQDWLLGSGANVLTF. The CDR3 DNA follows: TGCGCCAGCAGCCAAGATTGGTTGCTGGGCTCTGGGGCCAACGTCCTGACTTTC.

V and J are TRBV30 and TRBJ2-7; D may be TRBD1 (5 bases). Trimming took 6 bases from V and 2 from J, leaving 8 bases between them. Germline V gene sequence: CDR1 GTSNPN, CDR2 SVGIG (reference sequence). CDR3 length: 11 amino acids. The CDR3 loop reads CACGATYEQYF. The CDR3 coding sequence is TGTGCCTGTGGGGCCACCTACGAGCAGTACTTC. The complete variable domain, with remaining parts taken from reference TRBV30 and TRBJ2-7, reads SQTIHQWPATLVQPVGSPLSLECTVEGTSNPNLYWYRQAAGRGLQLLFYSVGIGQISSEVPQNLSASRPQDRQFILSSKKLLLSDSGFYLCACGATYEQYFGPGTRLTVT.

The J gene is TRBJ1-5, the V gene TRBV19; TRBD1 aligns across 7 bases. From germline, CDR1 is LNHDA and CDR2 SQIVND (reference sequence). The V and J ends lost 6 bases and 4 bases, in that order; junction bases with no gene match: 6. The CDR3 is 14 residues long. The CDR3 protein is CASSPGGRNQPQHF. CDR3 coding DNA: TGTGCCAGTAGCCCAGGGGGAAGAAATCAGCCCCAGCATTTT.

This clonotype was seen a handful of times. The rearrangement links TRBV7-2 to TRBJ2-3; D ambiguous. Germline values: CDR1 SGHTA, CDR2 FQGNSA. The length of the CDR3 is 12 residues. V lost 3 bases and J lost 2, with 3 bases in between. CDR3 residues: CASSFYTDTQYF. The CDR3 bases are TGTGCCAGCAGCTTTTACACAGATACGCAGTATTTT.

This clonotype has ten or more counts. This rearrangement joins TRBV5-1 to TRBJ2-2; possibly TRBD2 for D (5 bases). Germline CDR1 reads SGHRS; CDR2 reads YFSETQ. V lost 4 bases to trimming and J lost 7 bases, with 11 bases between them. The CDR3 loop spans 13 amino acids. The CDR3 region has the DNA TGCGCCAGCAGCGCTGGACGGGGCGGGGAGCTGTTTTTT. Translated: CASSAGRGGELFF.

The table lists this clonotype with many counts. The chain has TRBV20-1 and TRBJ2-3; 7 positions agree with TRBD2. Germline CDR1 DFQATT, CDR2 SNEGSKA (reference sequence). Trimming at V came to 0 bases and at J to 2 bases, leaving 5 bases not matched to a gene. This CDR3 comprises 15 residues. The CDR3 DNA follows: TGCAGTGCTAGAGATCCGGGGGGACCCACAGATACGCAGTATTTT. This gives the protein CSARDPGGPTDTQYF.

This clonotype appeared many times. V usage is TRBV20-1 and J usage is TRBJ1-1, with a tentative D call TRBD1 (5 bases). The CDR3 has 9 residues. Germline loops: CDR1 DFQATT, CDR2 SNEGSKA (reference sequence). The CDR3 loop is CGASSEAFF. As DNA, the CDR3 is TGCGGGGCCTCGAGTGAAGCTTTCTTT.

This clonotype was observed many times. This chain joins TRBV20-1 and TRBJ1-2; D ambiguous. The germline V and J ends were trimmed by 6 bases and 4 bases, with 12 bases remaining between them. The CDR3 consists of 12 residues. Per germline, CDR1 DFQATT and CDR2 SNEGSKA (reference sequence). The CDR3 reads CSAGGPRYGYTF. CDR3 DNA sequence: TGCAGTGCAGGAGGACCGCGCTATGGCTACACCTTC.

V and J are TRBV4-3 and TRBJ2-7, with unresolved D. Germline CDR1 LGHNA, CDR2 YSLEER. The ends were cut back, 1 base at V and 6 bases at J, with 16 bases in the middle. The CDR3 sequence is 15 residues long. The CDR3 DNA sequence: TGCGCCAGCAGCCAAGGTATAGACGGCTGGGGCGAGCAGTACTTC. Encoded protein: CASSQGIDGWGEQYF.

This clonotype was seen ten or more times. The chain carries TRBV20-1 and TRBJ2-1; 8 positions match TRBD2. Germline assignment: CDR1 DFQATT and CDR2 SNEGSKA (reference sequence). Unmatched junction bases numbered 6, after V lost 1 base and J lost 4 bases. The CDR3 totals 15 residues. Written as DNA, the CDR3 is TGCAGTGCTAGAGTGCAAGCGGGGGAGTACAATGAGCAGTTCTTC. This sequence encodes CSARVQAGEYNEQFF.

This clonotype was detected a few times. One end of the junction is discordant with germline, which a read error may explain. V gene TRBV28 combines with J gene TRBJ2-1; perhaps D is TRBD1 or TRBD2 (6 bases each). The CDR3 has 13 amino acids. Germline CDR1 and CDR2: MDHEN and SYDVKM. The CDR3 here is CASRDDYGGPTIF. The CDR3 nucleotides are TGTGCCAGCAGGGACGACTACGGGGGCCCTACGATCTTC.

At least ten counts were recorded for this clonotype. V gene TRBV20-1 combines with J gene TRBJ2-5, with no clear D. V lost 5 bases and J lost 5, with 9 bases in between. The CDR3 has 11 amino acids. Germline values: CDR1 DFQATT, CDR2 SNEGSKA (reference sequence). The CDR3, as DNA: TGCAGTGCTGTTAACTCGGAGACCCAGTACTTC. Translated, it gives CSAVNSETQYF.

This clonotype showed up many times. The chain couples TRBV9 to TRBJ1-2; D perhaps matches TRBD1 (5 bases). The V end was cut by 5 bases, the J end by 3 bases, with 11 bases between. CDR1 is SGDLS and CDR2 is YYNGEE in the germline V gene. The CDR3 has 13 residues. CDR3 residues: CASSKDTDYGYTF. In DNA, the CDR3 is TGTGCCAGCAGTAAGGACACCGACTATGGCTACACCTTC. Drawing the rest from reference TRBV9 and TRBJ1-2, the complete variable domain is DSGVTQTPKHLITATGQRVTLRCSPRSGDLSVYWYQQSLDQGLQFLIQYYNGEERAKGNILERFSAQQFPDLHSELNLSSLELGDSALYFCASSKDTDYGYTFGSGTRLTVV.

At least ten counts were recorded for this clonotype. The chain joins TRBV5-1 to TRBJ1-2; D not certain. Germline V CDR1 and CDR2: SGHRS, YFSETQ. The CDR3 totals 15 residues. V shed 0 bases and J shed 5 bases, with 14 bases lying between them. Written as DNA, the CDR3 is TGCGCCAGCAGCTTGGGAGTGGGTCTTGGATATGGCTACACCTTC. Amino acid sequence: CASSLGVGLGYGYTF. Full variable domain (missing parts from reference TRBV5-1 and TRBJ1-2): KAGVTQTPRYLIKTRGQQVTLSCSPISGHRSVSWYQQTPGQGLQFLFEYFSETQRNKGNFPGRFSGRQFSNSRSEMNVSTLELGDSALYLCASSLGVGLGYGYTFGSGTRLTVV.

At least ten counts were recorded for this clonotype. The chain employs TRBV5-1 and TRBJ2-3; the match to TRBD2 covers 9 bases. V lost 6 bases to trimming and J lost 0 bases; unmatched junction nucleotides: 14. This CDR3 comprises 18 residues. Germline loops: CDR1 SGHRS, CDR2 YFSETQ. CDR3 loop: CASKSGVAGAPSTDTQYF. In DNA, the CDR3 is TGCGCCAGCAAAAGCGGAGTAGCGGGGGCCCCTAGCACAGATACGCAGTATTTT.

This clonotype was picked up many times. This chain links TRBV14 with TRBJ1-2, with unresolved D. Germline CDR1 reads SGHDN; CDR2 reads FVKESK. Trimming left V 5 bases short and J 10 bases short, with 17 bases between. This CDR3 is 13 amino acids long. Here the CDR3 reads CASSAGLGFDYTF. The CDR3 region has the DNA TGTGCCAGCAGCGCGGGTTTGGGTTTTGACTACACCTTC.